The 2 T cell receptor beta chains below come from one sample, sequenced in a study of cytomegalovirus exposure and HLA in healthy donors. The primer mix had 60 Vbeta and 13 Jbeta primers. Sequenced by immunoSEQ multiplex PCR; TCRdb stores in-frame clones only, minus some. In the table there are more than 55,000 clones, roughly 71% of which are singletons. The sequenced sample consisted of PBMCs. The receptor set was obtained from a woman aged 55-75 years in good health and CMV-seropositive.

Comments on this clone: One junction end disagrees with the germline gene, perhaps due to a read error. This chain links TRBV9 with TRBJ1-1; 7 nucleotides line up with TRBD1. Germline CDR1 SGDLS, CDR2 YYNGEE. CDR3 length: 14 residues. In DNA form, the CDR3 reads TGTGCCAGCAGCTCCACAGGGGTGGACACTGAAGCTTCCTTT. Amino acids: CASSSTGVDTEASF.

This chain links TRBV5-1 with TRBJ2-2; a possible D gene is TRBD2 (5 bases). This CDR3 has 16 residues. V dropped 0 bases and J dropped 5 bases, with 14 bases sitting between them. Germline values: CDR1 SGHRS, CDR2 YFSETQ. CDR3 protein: CASSLGAGRPTGELFF. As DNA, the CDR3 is TGCGCCAGCAGCTTGGGTGCGGGCAGGCCGACCGGGGAGCTGTTTTTT.